The 28 T cell receptor beta chains reported below all come from one sample, sequenced in a study of blood T cell repertoires in COVID-19. Clones were read by immunoSEQ multiplex PCR, and TCRdb kept only the in-frame ones, dropping some. The sample lists under 200,000 clones, roughly 80% occurring once. Sequenced material: PBMCs or T cells enriched from blood (not recorded which). All receptors come from a woman aged 50 to 60 who had recovered from COVID-19.

J is TRBJ1-2 and V is TRBV28, with 7 bases lining up with TRBD1. The ends lost 5 bases at V and 0 bases at J; junction bases unmatched: 3. The CDR3 is 14 amino acids. Germline lookup yields CDR1 MDHEN and CDR2 SYDVKM. The CDR3 DNA reads as TGTGCCAGCAGTGGGACAGCCACTAACTATGGCTACACCTTC. Its translation: CASSGTATNYGYTF.

The chain has TRBV4-3 and TRBJ1-3, with D possibly being TRBD1 (5 bases). This CDR3 has 17 amino acids. The germline V and J ends were trimmed by 4 bases and 3 bases, with 19 bases remaining between them. Germline CDR1 and CDR2: LGHNA and YSLEER. The CDR3 DNA follows: TGCGCCAGCAGCCTAGAAATCAGGGTGCTGCGTGGAAACACCATATATTTT. Protein sequence: CASSLEIRVLRGNTIYF.

V usage is TRBV3-1 (or the pseudogene TRBV3-2) and J usage is TRBJ2-7; a weak D match, TRBD1 (5 bases). Germline lookup yields CDR1 LGHDT and CDR2 YNNKEL (reference sequence). This CDR3 region has 12 residues. The ends were cut back, 9 bases at V and 2 bases at J, with 11 bases in the middle. The CDR3 spells CASGHLTYEQYF. Written as DNA, the CDR3 is TGTGCCAGTGGACACCTTACCTACGAGCAGTACTTC.

This clone has a single count. The V call is TRBV4-2, the J call TRBJ2-1; D is possibly TRBD1 (6 bases). The CDR3 runs to 14 residues. Trimming cost V 4 bases and J 7 bases, with 14 bases left between them. The germline V gene encodes CDR1 LGHNA and CDR2 YNFKEQ. The CDR3 reads CASSLGRGGNEQFF. In nucleotides, the CDR3 is TGTGCCAGCAGCCTAGGACGAGGGGGTAATGAGCAGTTCTTC.

The sample holds a few counts of this clone. Other DNA sequences from this sample encode an identical CDR3 as well. The V and J genes are TRBV7-9 and TRBJ2-1, with 13 bases matching TRBD2. The length of the CDR3 is 15 residues. Trimming removed 5 bases from V and 6 bases from J; junction bases left unmatched: 4. Germline V lookup: CDR1 SEHNR, CDR2 FQNEAQ (reference sequence). CDR3 loop: CASSQRTSGSNEQFF. CDR3 DNA sequence: TGTGCCAGCAGCCAGAGGACTAGCGGGAGCAATGAGCAGTTCTTC.

To note about this clone: Germline is not matched at one junction end, which may reflect a read error. V usage is TRBV11-1 and J usage is TRBJ2-1, with 8 bases aligning to TRBD2. Germline V lookup: CDR1 SGHAT, CDR2 FQDESV (reference sequence). This CDR3 contains 12 residues. CDR3 residues: CASSPREGRVVF. The DNA for the CDR3 is TGTGCCAGCAGCCCACGGGAGGGCAGGGTGGTCTTC.

The V call is TRBV7-9, the J call TRBJ1-5, with 8 nucleotides matching TRBD1. V gave up 5 bases and J gave up 4 bases; unmatched junction bases: 10. From germline, CDR1 is SEHNR and CDR2 FQNEAQ (reference sequence). This CDR3 spans 16 amino acids. This CDR3 is CASSPSQGAGNQPQHF. Here the CDR3 DNA reads TGTGCCAGCAGCCCGAGCCAGGGGGCCGGAAATCAGCCCCAGCATTTT.

The J gene is TRBJ1-1, the V gene TRBV4-2, with 9 bases matching TRBD1. The J segment lost 9 bases and the V segment lost 4 bases, leaving 9 bases of the junction unmatched. The germline V gene encodes CDR1 LGHNA and CDR2 YNFKEQ. This CDR3 has 14 residues. The CDR3 loop is CASSPGRTGDKAFF. In nucleotides, the CDR3 is TGTGCCAGCAGCCCCGGGAGGACAGGGGATAAAGCTTTCTTT.

This clone appeared a single time. The chain carries TRBV21-1 and TRBJ1-2; TRBD1 is the table's D call and was not checked against the DNA. TRBV21-1 is listed as a pseudogene. The CDR3 is 12 amino acids. CDR3 DNA: TGTGCCAGCAGAAGACAGGGTTCCGGCTACACCTTC. Amino acids: CASRRQGSGYTF.

The rearrangement uses TRBV7-2 and TRBJ1-5, with a tentative D call TRBD1 (6 bases). V lost 3 bases, J lost 6 bases, and 15 bases lay in between. Germline values: CDR1 SGHTA, CDR2 FQGNSA. This CDR3 comprises 15 residues. CDR3 nucleotides: TGTGCCAGCAGCTTGGAGGACAGAGGCCGTCAGCCCCAGCATTTT. This translates into CASSLEDRGRQPQHF.

This chain connects TRBV5-4 to TRBJ1-2; D ambiguous. The germline V gene has CDR1 SGHNT and CDR2 YYREEE (reference sequence). The CDR3 has 12 amino acids. V lost 0 bases and J 12 bases, leaving 12 bases between the germline ends. CDR3 coding DNA: TGTGCCAGCAGCTTGGGGCAAACCAAACACACCTTC. Residues: CASSLGQTKHTF. Together with reference TRBV5-4 and TRBJ1-2, the CDR3 gives the full variable domain: ETGVTQSPTHLIKTRGQQVTLRCSSQSGHNTVSWYQQALGQGPQFIFQYYREEENGRGNFPPRFSGLQFPNYSSELNVNALELDDSALYLCASSLGQTKHTFGSGTRLTVV.

V usage is TRBV4-1 and J usage is TRBJ2-1; 8 bases are shared with TRBD1. Germline CDR1 is MGHRA and CDR2 is YSYEKL. The CDR3 is made up of 15 amino acids. V dropped 3 bases and J dropped 8; count of bases not matched to a gene: 9. The CDR3 bases are TGCGCCAGCAGCCAGGAGGACAGGGCGAAGGATGAGCAGTTCTTC. Encoded protein: CASSQEDRAKDEQFF.

The rearrangement links TRBV19 to TRBJ2-3, with D possibly matching TRBD2 (6 bases). The CDR3 runs 12 residues. V was pared by 4 bases and J by 9 bases, with 11 bases between. CDR1 and CDR2 (germline): LNHDA, SQIVND (reference sequence). CDR3 nucleotide sequence: TGTGCCAGTAGTAGGGACTCCAACACGCAGTATTTT. Its protein product is CASSRDSNTQYF. Complete variable domain (other parts from reference TRBV19 and TRBJ2-3): DGGITQSPKYLFRKEGQNVTLSCEQNLNHDAMYWYRQDPGQGLRLIYYSQIVNDFQKGDIAEGYSVSREKKESFPLTVTSAQKNPTAFYLCASSRDSNTQYFGPGTRLTVL.

The CDR3 region is CSAKRGTEAFF. CDR3 DNA: TGCAGTGCTAAGAGGGGGACTGAAGCTTTCTTT. This sequence joins TRBV20-1 and TRBJ1-1, with TRBD1 as a possible D gene (6 bases). CDR1 DFQATT and CDR2 SNEGSKA come from the germline V gene (reference sequence). The V end lost 4 bases, the J end lost 5 bases, and 8 bases lay between the germline ends. The CDR3 spans 11 residues.

The chain joins TRBV10-3 to TRBJ2-7, with 7 bases matching TRBD2. V was pared by 0 bases and J by 6 bases, with 11 bases of the junction left unmatched. Germline values: CDR1 ENHRY, CDR2 SYGVKD. The CDR3 contains 16 residues. The CDR3 loop is CAISESWGGIGSEQYF. The CDR3 bases are TGTGCCATCAGTGAGTCTTGGGGGGGAATTGGGAGCGAGCAGTACTTC.

The table lists this clone with a count of one. V and J are TRBV6-5 and TRBJ2-2, with D possibly being TRBD1 (5 bases). The germline V gene encodes CDR1 MNHEY and CDR2 SVGAGI. The CDR3 contains 14 residues. Trimming took off 6 bases at V and 6 bases at J, with 14 bases between the two ends. CDR3 coding DNA: TGTGCCAGCAGCTACGTGACAGCGTCCGGGGAGCTGTTTTTT. This encodes CASSYVTASGELFF.

The V and J genes are TRBV7-2 and TRBJ2-1; TRBD2 matches 10 bases. CDR3 size: 15 residues. After removal of 1 base from V and 7 bases from J, the junction contained 4 bases not matched to a gene. The V gene's germline CDR1 is SGHTA and CDR2 FQGNSA. The CDR3 bases are TGTGCCAGCAGCTTAGTAGCGGGAGGACGAAATGAGCAGTTCTTC. Its translation is CASSLVAGGRNEQFF.

The rearrangement joins TRBV5-1 to TRBJ2-7, with 7 bases aligning to TRBD1. Germline CDR1 SGHRS, CDR2 YFSETQ. J was trimmed by 1 base and V by 3 bases; bases with no gene match: 10. CDR3 length equals 16 residues. The CDR3 reads CASSSRVAGGSYEQYF. Written as DNA, the CDR3 is TGCGCCAGCAGCTCCCGAGTGGCAGGGGGTTCCTACGAGCAGTACTTC.

The rearrangement joins TRBV5-1 to TRBJ1-4; D may be TRBD1 (6 bases). Deletions cut 2 bases from V and 8 bases from J, with 10 bases between. The CDR3 runs to 13 residues. From germline, CDR1 is SGHRS and CDR2 YFSETQ. The CDR3 DNA reads TGCGCCAGCAGCTTCTCCCAGGGGGAAAAACTGTTTTTT. It specifies CASSFSQGEKLFF.

The V call is TRBV4-2, the J call TRBJ1-3; D not resolved. Germline-derived CDR1 and CDR2 are LGHNA and YNFKEQ. With 0 bases removed from V and 3 bases from J, the gap between germline ends came to 15 bases. This CDR3 has 17 amino acids. CDR3 bases: TGTGCCAGCAGCCAAGATCTGCAGGTGAATTATGGAAACACCATATATTTT. Its protein is CASSQDLQVNYGNTIYF.

The chain uses TRBV6-5 and TRBJ1-4; 10 bases are shared with TRBD1. Germline V CDR1 and CDR2: MNHEY, SVGAGI. CDR3 size: 14 residues. The trim removed 6 bases at V and 7 bases at J, leaving 5 bases unmatched. The CDR3 reads CASRTTGGGEKLFF. The CDR3 DNA sequence: TGTGCCAGCAGGACGACAGGGGGCGGTGAAAAACTGTTTTTT.

The chain uses TRBV2 and TRBJ1-2; D call uncertain. CDR3 size: 12 residues. The germline CDR1 and CDR2 sequences are SNHLY and FYNNEI. V lost 3 bases, J lost 6 bases, and 8 bases lay in between. The CDR3 loop reads CASSDSGNGYTF. The CDR3, as DNA: TGTGCCAGCAGTGATTCCGGGAATGGCTACACCTTC.

This clone came up a few times. The rearrangement links TRBV12-3 or TRBV12-4 to TRBJ1-2; D gene ambiguous. CDR3 length: 13 amino acids. Trimming stripped 8 bases from V and 7 bases from J, with 17 bases between. The CDR3 nucleotides are TGTGCCAGCGGCCGCGGGGTACCGAGTGGCTACACCTTC. Protein: CASGRGVPSGYTF.

The rearrangement links TRBV18 to TRBJ2-1; 9 nucleotides match TRBD1. There are 15 residues in the CDR3. J was trimmed by 6 bases and V by 2 bases; bases with no gene match: 5. Per the germline V gene, CDR1 is KGHSH and CDR2 is LQKENI. The CDR3 coding sequence is TGTGCCAGCTCACCAGCAGTGACAGGGGGCAATGAGCAGTTCTTC. Amino acids: CASSPAVTGGNEQFF.

The genes are TRBV29-1 and TRBJ2-7; 8 bases line up with TRBD1. This CDR3 is built from 14 residues. The germline V gene has CDR1 SQVTM and CDR2 ANQGSEA. V lost 7 bases to trimming and J lost 6 bases; unmatched junction nucleotides: 14. CDR3 nucleotide sequence: TGCAGCGCCGCACAGGGGGGACCGTCGGGCGAGCAGTACTTC. It yields the protein CSAAQGGPSGEQYF.

The sample holds a few counts of this clone. The rearrangement links TRBV23-1 to TRBJ2-4; tentative D call: TRBD1 (5 bases). TRBV23-1 is designated an ORF whose function remains uncertain. Trimming removed 0 bases at V and 5 bases at J, with 11 bases between. The CDR3 consists of 15 residues. The DNA of the CDR3 is TGCGCCAGCAGTCAATCGAGGCAGGGCGAAAACATTCAGTACTTC. This gives the protein CASSQSRQGENIQYF.

The genes are TRBV7-9 and TRBJ2-5, with TRBD1 matching 11 bases. Trimming removed 4 bases from V and 1 base from J; junction bases left unmatched: 8. This CDR3 is 17 amino acids long. CDR1 is SEHNR, CDR2 FQNEAQ, per germline (reference sequence). CDR3 DNA sequence: TGTGCCAGCAGCTCCGTCCGGACAGGGGGCCGCCAAGAGACCCAGTACTTC. Protein product: CASSSVRTGGRQETQYF.

Details on this clone: At one boundary the junction diverges from the germline segment, which might be a read error. The chain joins TRBV7-7 to TRBJ2-2, with D perhaps TRBD1 (6 bases). CDR1 and CDR2 (germline): SSHAT, FNYEAQ (reference sequence). This CDR3 spans 14 amino acids. This CDR3 reads CASSPNQGYGELFF. The CDR3 nucleotides read TGTGCTAGCAGCCCTAATCAGGGGTACGGGGAGCTGTTTTTT.